This T cell receptor (beta chain) was sequenced during a study of control samples from healthy donors and cancer patients. The ends lost 7 bases at V and 9 bases at J; junction bases unmatched: 4. In germline, CDR1 is LGHDT, CDR2 YNNKEL (reference sequence). The CDR3 has 13 residues. The repertoire was sequenced with immunoSEQ multiplex PCR; TCRdb's copy has only in-frame clones and lacks some. The profile shows about 58,000 clones, approximately 89% of them singletons. The clonotype was recovered from a woman in her fifties or sixties with lung cancer. The chain links TRBV3-1 (or the pseudogene TRBV3-2) to TRBJ2-1; 12 nucleotides agree with TRBD2. Sequenced material: PBMCs. The CDR3 bases are TGTGCCAGCATGCTAGCGGGGGGGCGTGAGCAGTTCTTC. As protein: CASMLAGGREQFF.